This T cell receptor beta chain stems from a study of regulatory T cells in long-lasting Graves disease. Study information: Graves' disease counted as persistent after over 5 years of antithyroid drugs with positive TSH receptor antibodies.

Points from the study as a whole: Rather than thyroid tissue, only peripheral blood underwent study.

Both iRepertoire HTBI primers and Arm-PCR of CDR3 regions were used to build the TCR beta libraries. Authors' methods: Across all samples, about 60 TRBV segments and 15 or so TRBJ segments were identified. MiXCR, applied by TCRdb to the multiplex PCR reads, yields one record per CDR3 protein. Clone size and V and J calls follow TCRdb, not the original study. The data hold 400,000 to 500,000 distinct CDR3 sequences, with about a fifth observed a single time. Concerning this clonotype itself: The antigen is undetermined. It is likely a read error: a sequence one base away is far more abundant.

Stated time point: persistent/refractory GD, antithyroid drugs over 5 years with positive TRAb. Preparation of the TCR library used RNA extracted from PBMCs. Graves' disease diagnoses used American Thyroid Association guidelines. The CDR3 extends over 12 amino acids. Source: peripheral blood mononuclear cells (PBMCs), taken when the disease was refractory, from a patient treated with antithyroid drugs. V usage is TRBV12-3 or TRBV12-4 and J usage is TRBJ1-1, with a tentative D call TRBD1 (6 bases). The TCR originated in a female donor with Graves disease. CDR3 region: CANSQGRTEAFF. The CDR3 region has the DNA TGTGCCAACAGTCAGGGGCGTACTGAAGCTTTCTTT.